This T cell receptor (beta chain) was obtained from a study of blood T cell repertoires in COVID-19. Background on the study: Samples representing acute and convalescent COVID-19 were sourced from the United States, Italy and Spain.

The CDR3 spans 12 residues. Germline assignment: CDR1 SGHVS and CDR2 FQNEAQ. V was shortened by 5 bases and J by 7 bases, with 11 bases between the two germline ends. Libraries were prepared by immunoSEQ multiplex PCR; TCRdb keeps only in-frame clonotypes and omits some of them. The data hold 140,000 or so clones, with about 85% observed a single time. The sequencing sample was made of peripheral blood. This TCR was sampled from a human donor with acute or convalescent COVID-19. The donor label of this sample is uncertain. The rearrangement uses TRBV7-8 and TRBJ1-1, with D perhaps matching TRBD1 (6 bases). The CDR3 loop is CASSPGQYEAFF. The CDR3 DNA follows: TGTGCCAGCAGCCCAGGACAGTATGAAGCTTTCTTT.